The entry below gives a single TCR beta chain sequence along with its context. Its specific antigen is unknown. It has no much larger one-base neighbor in the sample; base qualities were not kept. The junction shows trimming of 5 bases on V and 11 bases on J, plus 12 bases between the germline ends. The CDR3 runs 12 amino acids, cysteine and phenylalanine included. Only the CDR3 region is kept as DNA, spanning 36 bases read in frame from base 1. CDR1 and CDR2, per the germline V gene, are SGHTA and FQGTGA. This specimen belongs to a study of PD-1 blockade in classical Hodgkin lymphoma (dated by TCRdb to the early 2020s). The study in broad terms: Nivolumab dosing was 3 mg/kg intravenously every 2 weeks, continuing until either disease progression or unacceptable toxicity. The study used CyTOF and TCR beta sequencing to define a peripheral blood immune signature of response to PD-1 blockade in classical Hodgkin lymphoma. What the study reported, not specific to this receptor: Diversity was lower in patients who began nivolumab less than 1 year after ASCT, so these patients were left out of later analyses to avoid confounding by immune reconstitution. Only a single clinical trial cohort was studied, and what caused the repertoire differences, possibly disease activity or prior therapy, remained undefined. Baseline TCR diversity was reported to be lower in newly diagnosed patients than in healthy donors, and even lower in relapsed/refractory patients. Among trial patients, those achieving complete response had baseline diversity similar to that of newly diagnosed patients, while diversity was significantly lower in partial responders and progressors. CD4+ but not CD8+ TCR diversity rose significantly by C4D1 (p=0.0027 vs p=0.16), most apparent in complete responders (p=0.02).

Reading the label with the study, this specimen's time point is: cycle 4 day 1 (C4D1), after less than seven weeks of nivolumab. All trial patients had relapsed after autologous stem cell transplantation, with cohorts A, B and C differing in prior brentuximab vedotin exposure. The trial cohort was composed of about 54 patients with relapsed/refractory classical Hodgkin lymphoma, for whom complete response, partial response or progressive disease was recorded as best overall response. Single-agent nivolumab was administered to trial patients in the multi-cohort phase II CheckMate 205 trial. An independent review committee assessed best overall response by applying the 2007 International Working Group response criteria. Trial PBMCs were collected immediately before nivolumab initiation (C1D1) and during therapy at cycle 2 day 1 and cycle 4 day 1. After peripheral blood was drawn into 8 mL Vacutainer Cell Preparation Tubes, PBMCs were isolated by centrifugation and then cryopreserved.

The Qiagen DNeasy kit was used to extract genomic DNA from unsorted PBMCs and from the negatively selected CD4+ and CD8+ fractions. Amplification of TCR beta CDR3 regions was done by immunoSEQ multiplex PCR with primers that anneal to V and J segments. A synthetic immune receptor repertoire was used to minimize amplification bias, and remaining bias was computationally removed after sequencing. Per the original workflow: Custom Python scripts were used to quantify repertoire diversity as the Shannon entropy index. Unsorted, CD4+ and CD8+ repertoires were examined separately, except in combined analyses, for which CD4+ and CD8+ sequences were merged in silico. Clonal expansion was defined as at least a 2-fold frequency increase after treatment relative to C1D1, with a pseudocount of 0.5 for undetected baseline clones. Singleton clones were defined as clones with 0 or 1 copy at C1D1, and non-singleton clones were defined as clones with 2 or more copies. Clones expanded in unsorted samples were labelled as CD4+, CD8+ or unknown by matching protein sequences in sorted samples from the same patient. Wilcoxon tests on paired samples were used to test changes in diversity from C1D1 to C4D1. TCRdb retrieved this table from immuneACCESS and kept in-frame rearrangements only. Not all clones are present; in checked studies, unresolved V genes account for under half, and no reason is known for the remainder. For V, J and clone size, that table is used; D and trimming come from the DNA. In all, the sample holds 25,000 to 35,000 clones, and about 70% of those were seen once. Together, the top ten hold almost 4% of the sample.

The sequence was obtained from a human donor with classical Hodgkin lymphoma. The specimen comprised peripheral blood mononuclear cells (PBMCs), sampled before the fourth cycle of nivolumab. This sequence uses TRBV7-3 and TRBJ2-2; the D gene cannot be named for sure. The CDR3 here reads CASSLGGRELFF. Here is the DNA: TGTGCCAGCAGCCTGGGCGGACGAGAGCTGTTTTTT. Here the CDR3 is joined to the reference TRBV7-3 and TRBJ2-2 genes, and the full variable domain is: GAGVSQTPSNKVTEKGKYVELRCDPISGHTALYWYRQSLGQGPEFLIYFQGTGAADDSGLPNDRFFAVRPEGSVSTLKIQRTERGDSAVYLCASSLGGRELFFGEGSRLTVL.